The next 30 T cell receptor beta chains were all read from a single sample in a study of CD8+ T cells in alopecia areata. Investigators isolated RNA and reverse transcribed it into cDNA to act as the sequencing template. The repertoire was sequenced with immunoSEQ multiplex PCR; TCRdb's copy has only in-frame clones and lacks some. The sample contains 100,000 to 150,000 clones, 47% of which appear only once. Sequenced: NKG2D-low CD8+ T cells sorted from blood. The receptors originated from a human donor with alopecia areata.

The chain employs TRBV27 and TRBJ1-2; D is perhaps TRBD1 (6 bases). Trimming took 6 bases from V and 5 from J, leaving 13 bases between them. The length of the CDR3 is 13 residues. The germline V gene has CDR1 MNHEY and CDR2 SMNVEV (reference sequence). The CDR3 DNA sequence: TGTGCCAGCAGCTCCGGGACACCTTATGGCTACACCTTC. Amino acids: CASSSGTPYGYTF.

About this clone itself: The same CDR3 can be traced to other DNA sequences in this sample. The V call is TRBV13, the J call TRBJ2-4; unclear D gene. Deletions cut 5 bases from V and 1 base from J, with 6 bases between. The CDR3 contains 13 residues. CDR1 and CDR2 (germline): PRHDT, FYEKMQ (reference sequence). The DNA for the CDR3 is TGTGCCAGCAGCGGCACGGCCAAAAACATTCAGTACTTC. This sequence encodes CASSGTAKNIQYF.

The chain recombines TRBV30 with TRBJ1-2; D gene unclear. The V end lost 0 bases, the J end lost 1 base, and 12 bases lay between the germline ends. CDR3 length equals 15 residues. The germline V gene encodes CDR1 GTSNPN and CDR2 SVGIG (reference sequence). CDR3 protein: CAWSVMDGVNYGYTF. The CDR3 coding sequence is TGTGCCTGGAGTGTTATGGACGGGGTTAACTATGGCTACACCTTC.

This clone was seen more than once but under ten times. The CDR3 DNA is TGTGCCTGGAGTGGGACATTAATCTACGAGCAGTACTTC. It encodes CAWSGTLIYEQYF. This chain links TRBV30 with TRBJ2-7, with D maybe TRBD1 (5 bases). Deletions cut 1 base from V and 3 bases from J, with 10 bases between. The CDR3 covers 13 residues. Germline CDR1 is GTSNPN and CDR2 is SVGIG (reference sequence). The full variable domain, with the rest looked up from reference TRBV30 and TRBJ2-7, is SQTIHQWPATLVQPVGSPLSLECTVEGTSNPNLYWYRQAAGRGLQLLFYSVGIGQISSEVPQNLSASRPQDRQFILSSKKLLLSDSGFYLCAWSGTLIYEQYFGPGTRLTVT.

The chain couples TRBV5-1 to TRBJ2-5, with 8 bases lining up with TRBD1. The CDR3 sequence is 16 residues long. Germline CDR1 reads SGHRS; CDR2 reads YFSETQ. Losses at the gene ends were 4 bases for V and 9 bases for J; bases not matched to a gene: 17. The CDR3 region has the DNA TGCGCCAGCAGCCGGGACGGACAGGGTGGGATAAAGGCCCAGTACTTC. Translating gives CASSRDGQGGIKAQYF.

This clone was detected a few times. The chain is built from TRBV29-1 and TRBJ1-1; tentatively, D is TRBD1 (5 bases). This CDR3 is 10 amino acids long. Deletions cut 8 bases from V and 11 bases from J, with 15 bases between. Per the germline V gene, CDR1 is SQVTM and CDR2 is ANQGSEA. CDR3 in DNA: TGCAGCTCGTCTCCAGGGTCCGCTTTCTTT. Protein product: CSSSPGSAFF.

The CDR3 here is CAWSSGDGSYEQYF. CDR3 nucleotides: TGTGCCTGGAGTTCGGGGGACGGATCCTACGAGCAGTACTTC. This sequence joins TRBV30 and TRBJ2-7; D might be TRBD2 (6 bases). Trimming shortened V by 2 bases and J by 1 base, and 12 bases separated the two germline ends. CDR3 size: 14 residues. Germline CDR1 reads GTSNPN; CDR2 reads SVGIG (reference sequence).

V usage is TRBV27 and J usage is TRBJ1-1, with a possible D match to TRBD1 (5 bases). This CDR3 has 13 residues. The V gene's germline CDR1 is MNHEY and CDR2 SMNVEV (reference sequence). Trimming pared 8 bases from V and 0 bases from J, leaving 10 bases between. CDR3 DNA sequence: TGTGCCAGCCAGGCAGGGTTGAACACTGAAGCTTTCTTT. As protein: CASQAGLNTEAFF.

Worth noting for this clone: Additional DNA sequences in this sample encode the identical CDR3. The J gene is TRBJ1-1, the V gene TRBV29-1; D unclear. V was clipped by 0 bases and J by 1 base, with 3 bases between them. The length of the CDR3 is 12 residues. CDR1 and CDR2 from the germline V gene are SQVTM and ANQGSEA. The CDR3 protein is CSVEEGNTEAFF. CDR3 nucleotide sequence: TGCAGCGTTGAAGAGGGGAACACTGAAGCTTTCTTT.

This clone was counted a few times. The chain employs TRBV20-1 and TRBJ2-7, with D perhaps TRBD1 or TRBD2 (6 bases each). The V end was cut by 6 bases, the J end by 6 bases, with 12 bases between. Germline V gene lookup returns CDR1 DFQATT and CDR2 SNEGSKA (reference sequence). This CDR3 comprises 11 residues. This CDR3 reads CSAAWGAEQYF. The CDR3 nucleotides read TGCAGTGCAGCATGGGGGGCCGAGCAGTACTTC.

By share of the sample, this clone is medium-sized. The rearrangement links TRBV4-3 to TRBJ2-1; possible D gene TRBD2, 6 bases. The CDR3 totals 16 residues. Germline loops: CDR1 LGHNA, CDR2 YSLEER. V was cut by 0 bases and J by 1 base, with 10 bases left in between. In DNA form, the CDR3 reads TGCGCCAGCAGCCAAGATCAGGGAGGATCCTACAATGAGCAGTTCTTC. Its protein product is CASSQDQGGSYNEQFF.

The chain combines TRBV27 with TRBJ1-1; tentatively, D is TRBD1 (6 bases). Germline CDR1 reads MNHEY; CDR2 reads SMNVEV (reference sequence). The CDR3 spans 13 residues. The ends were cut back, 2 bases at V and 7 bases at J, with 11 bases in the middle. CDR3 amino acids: CASSLRGAGEAFF. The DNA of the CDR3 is TGTGCCAGCAGTTTACGGGGGGCCGGTGAAGCTTTCTTT.

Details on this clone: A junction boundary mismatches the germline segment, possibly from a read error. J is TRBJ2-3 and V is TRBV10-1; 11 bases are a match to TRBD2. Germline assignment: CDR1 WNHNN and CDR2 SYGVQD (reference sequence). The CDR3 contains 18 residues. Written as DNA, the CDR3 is TGCGCCAGCAGCGAGTCACTAGCGGGAGTAACTAGCACAGATACGCAGTATTTT. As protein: CASSESLAGVTSTDTQYF.

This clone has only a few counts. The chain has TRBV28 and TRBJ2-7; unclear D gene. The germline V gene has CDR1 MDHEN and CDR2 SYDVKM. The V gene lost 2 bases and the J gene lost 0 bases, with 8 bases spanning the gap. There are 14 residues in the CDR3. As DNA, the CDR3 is TGTGCCAGCAGTTTACGGACGAGCTCCTACGAGCAGTACTTC. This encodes CASSLRTSSYEQYF. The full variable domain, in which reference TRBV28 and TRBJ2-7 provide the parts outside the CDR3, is DVKVTQSSRYLVKRTGEKVFLECVQDMDHENMFWYRQDPGLGLRLIYFSYDVKMKEKGDIPEGYSVSREKKERFSLILESASTNQTSMYLCASSLRTSSYEQYFGPGTRLTVT.

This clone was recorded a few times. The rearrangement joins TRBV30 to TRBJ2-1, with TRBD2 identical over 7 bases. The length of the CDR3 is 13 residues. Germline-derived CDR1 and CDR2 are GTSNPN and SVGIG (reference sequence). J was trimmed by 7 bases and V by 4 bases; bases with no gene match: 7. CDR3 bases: TGTGCCTGGACAGGCGGGGGTCATAATGAGCAGTTCTTC. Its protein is CAWTGGGHNEQFF.

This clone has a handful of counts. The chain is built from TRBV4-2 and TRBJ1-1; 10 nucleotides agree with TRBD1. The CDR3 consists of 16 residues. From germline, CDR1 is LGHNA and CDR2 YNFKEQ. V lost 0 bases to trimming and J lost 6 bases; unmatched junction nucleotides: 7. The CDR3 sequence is CASSQEVGTGDAEAFF. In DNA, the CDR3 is TGTGCCAGCAGCCAAGAAGTGGGGACAGGGGACGCTGAAGCTTTCTTT.

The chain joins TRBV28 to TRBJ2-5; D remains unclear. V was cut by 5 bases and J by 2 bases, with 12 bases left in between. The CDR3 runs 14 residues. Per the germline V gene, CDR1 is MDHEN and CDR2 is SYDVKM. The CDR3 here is CASSPRLMQETQYF. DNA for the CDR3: TGTGCCAGCAGTCCCCGACTTATGCAAGAGACCCAGTACTTC. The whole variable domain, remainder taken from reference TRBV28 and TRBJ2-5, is DVKVTQSSRYLVKRTGEKVFLECVQDMDHENMFWYRQDPGLGLRLIYFSYDVKMKEKGDIPEGYSVSREKKERFSLILESASTNQTSMYLCASSPRLMQETQYFGPGTRLLVL.

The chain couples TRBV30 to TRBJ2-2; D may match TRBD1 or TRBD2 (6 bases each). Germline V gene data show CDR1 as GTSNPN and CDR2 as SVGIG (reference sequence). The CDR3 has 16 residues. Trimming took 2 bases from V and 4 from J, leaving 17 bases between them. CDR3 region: CAWSLGGALGTGELFF. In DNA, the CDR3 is TGTGCCTGGAGTCTCGGGGGCGCCTTGGGCACCGGGGAGCTGTTTTTT.

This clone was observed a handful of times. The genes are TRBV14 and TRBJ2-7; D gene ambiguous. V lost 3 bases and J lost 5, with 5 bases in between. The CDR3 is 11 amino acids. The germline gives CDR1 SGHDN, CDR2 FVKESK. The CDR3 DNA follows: TGTGCCAGCAGCCACAGTAACGAGCAGTACTTC. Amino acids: CASSHSNEQYF.

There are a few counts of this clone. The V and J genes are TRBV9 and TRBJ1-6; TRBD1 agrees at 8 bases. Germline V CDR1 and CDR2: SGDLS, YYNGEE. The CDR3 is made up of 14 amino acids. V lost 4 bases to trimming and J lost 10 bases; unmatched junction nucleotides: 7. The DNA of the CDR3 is TGTGCCAGCAGCCCCCAGGGGGCGAGATCACCCCTCCACTTT. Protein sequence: CASSPQGARSPLHF.

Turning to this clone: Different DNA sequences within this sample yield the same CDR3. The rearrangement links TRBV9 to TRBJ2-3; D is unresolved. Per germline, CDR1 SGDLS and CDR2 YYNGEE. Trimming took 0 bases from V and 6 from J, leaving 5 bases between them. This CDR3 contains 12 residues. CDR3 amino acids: CASSVEEDTQYF. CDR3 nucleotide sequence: TGTGCCAGCAGCGTAGAGGAGGATACGCAGTATTTT.

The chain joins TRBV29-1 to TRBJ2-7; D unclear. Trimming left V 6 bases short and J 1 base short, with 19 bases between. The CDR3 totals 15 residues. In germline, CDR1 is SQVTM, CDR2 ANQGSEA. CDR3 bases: TGCAGCGTCCAGACCCTTTCTTCAAGTTCCTACGAGCAGTACTTC. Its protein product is CSVQTLSSSSYEQYF.

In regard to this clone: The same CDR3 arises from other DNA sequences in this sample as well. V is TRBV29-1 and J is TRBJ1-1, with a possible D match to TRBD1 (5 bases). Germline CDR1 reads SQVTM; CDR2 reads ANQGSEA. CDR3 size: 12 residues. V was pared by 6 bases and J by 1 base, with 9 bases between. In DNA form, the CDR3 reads TGCAGCGTCGGGGCGCCGAACACTGAAGCTTTCTTT. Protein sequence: CSVGAPNTEAFF.

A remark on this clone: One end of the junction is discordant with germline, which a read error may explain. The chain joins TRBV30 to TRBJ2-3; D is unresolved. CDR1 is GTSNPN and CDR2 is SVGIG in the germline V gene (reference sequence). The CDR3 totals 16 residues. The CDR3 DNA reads TGTGCCTGGAGTGTAGGTGGGCGACCCGGCACGGATACGCAGTATTTT. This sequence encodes CAWSVGGRPGTDTQYF.

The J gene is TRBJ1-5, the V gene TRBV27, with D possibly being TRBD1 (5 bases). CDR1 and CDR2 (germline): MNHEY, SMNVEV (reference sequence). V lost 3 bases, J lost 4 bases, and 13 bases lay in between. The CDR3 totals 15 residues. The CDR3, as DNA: TGTGCCAGCAGTTTCGGTGGCAGGGCAAATCAGCCCCAGCATTTT. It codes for CASSFGGRANQPQHF.

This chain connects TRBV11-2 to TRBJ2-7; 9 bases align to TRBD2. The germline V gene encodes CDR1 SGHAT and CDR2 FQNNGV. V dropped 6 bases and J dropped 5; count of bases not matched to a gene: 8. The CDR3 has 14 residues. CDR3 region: CASRISGSGNEQYF. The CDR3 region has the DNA TGTGCCAGCAGGATTAGCGGGAGCGGGAACGAGCAGTACTTC.

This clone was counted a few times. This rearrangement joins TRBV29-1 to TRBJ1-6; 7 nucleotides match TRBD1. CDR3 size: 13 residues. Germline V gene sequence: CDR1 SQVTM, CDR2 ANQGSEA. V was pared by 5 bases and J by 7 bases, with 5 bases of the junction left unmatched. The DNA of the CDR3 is TGCAGCGTTCGGGACAGTGAAAATTCACCCCTCCACTTT. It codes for CSVRDSENSPLHF. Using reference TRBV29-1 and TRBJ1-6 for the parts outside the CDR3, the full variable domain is SAVISQKPSRDICQRGTSLTIQCQVDSQVTMMFWYRQQPGQSLTLIATANQGSEATYESGFVIDKFPISRPNLTFSTLTVSNMSPEDSSIYLCSVRDSENSPLHFGNGTRLTVT.

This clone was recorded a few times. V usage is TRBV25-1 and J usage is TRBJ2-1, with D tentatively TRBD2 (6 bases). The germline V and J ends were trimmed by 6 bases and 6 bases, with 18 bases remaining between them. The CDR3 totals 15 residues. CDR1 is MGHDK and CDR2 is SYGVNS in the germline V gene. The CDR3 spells CASSDIGGSGNEQFF. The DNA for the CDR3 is TGTGCCAGCAGCGACATTGGAGGGTCGGGCAATGAGCAGTTCTTC.

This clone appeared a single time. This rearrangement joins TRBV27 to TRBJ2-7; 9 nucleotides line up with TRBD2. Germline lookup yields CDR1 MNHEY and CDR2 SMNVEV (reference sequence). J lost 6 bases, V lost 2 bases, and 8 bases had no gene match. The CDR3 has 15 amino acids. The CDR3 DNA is TGTGCCAGCAGTTTAGGGACTAGCAATTCGGGCGAGCAGTACTTC. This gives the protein CASSLGTSNSGEQYF.

CDR3 in amino acids: CASSLAGGSDEQFF. Written as DNA, the CDR3 is TGCGCCAGCAGCCTGGCAGGGGGGTCGGATGAGCAGTTCTTC. This chain uses TRBV4-1 with TRBJ2-1; D perhaps matches TRBD1 (7 bases). The CDR3 is 14 amino acids. Germline lookup yields CDR1 MGHRA and CDR2 YSYEKL. The V and J ends lost 4 bases and 8 bases respectively, with 15 bases between them.